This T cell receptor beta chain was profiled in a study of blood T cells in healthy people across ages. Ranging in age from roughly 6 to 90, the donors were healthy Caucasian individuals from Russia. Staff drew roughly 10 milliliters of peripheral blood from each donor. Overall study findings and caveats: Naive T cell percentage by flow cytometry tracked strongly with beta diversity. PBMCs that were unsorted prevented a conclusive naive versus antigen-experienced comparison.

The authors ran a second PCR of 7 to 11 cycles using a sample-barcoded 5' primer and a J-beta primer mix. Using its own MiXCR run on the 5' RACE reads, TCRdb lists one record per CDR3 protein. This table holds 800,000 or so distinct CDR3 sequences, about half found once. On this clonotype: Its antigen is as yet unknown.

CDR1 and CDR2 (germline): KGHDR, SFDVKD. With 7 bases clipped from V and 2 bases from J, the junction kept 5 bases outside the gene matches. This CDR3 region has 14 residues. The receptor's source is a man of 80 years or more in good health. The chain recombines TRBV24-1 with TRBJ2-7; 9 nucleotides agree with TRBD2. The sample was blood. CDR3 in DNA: TGTGCCACCAGAGAGCGGGAGGAGGCCTACGAGCAGTACTTC. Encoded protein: CATREREEAYEQYF.